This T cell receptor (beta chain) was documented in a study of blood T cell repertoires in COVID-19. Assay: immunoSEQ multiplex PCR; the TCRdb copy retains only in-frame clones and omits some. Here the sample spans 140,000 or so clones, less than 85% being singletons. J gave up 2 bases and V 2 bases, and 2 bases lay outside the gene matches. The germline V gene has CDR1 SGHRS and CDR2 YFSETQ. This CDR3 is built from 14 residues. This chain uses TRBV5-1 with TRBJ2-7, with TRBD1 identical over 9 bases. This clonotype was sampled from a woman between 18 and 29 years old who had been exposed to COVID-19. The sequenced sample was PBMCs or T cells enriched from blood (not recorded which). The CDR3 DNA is TGCGCCAGCAGCTTCCGGGACAGGGCCTACGAGCAGTACTTC. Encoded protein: CASSFRDRAYEQYF.